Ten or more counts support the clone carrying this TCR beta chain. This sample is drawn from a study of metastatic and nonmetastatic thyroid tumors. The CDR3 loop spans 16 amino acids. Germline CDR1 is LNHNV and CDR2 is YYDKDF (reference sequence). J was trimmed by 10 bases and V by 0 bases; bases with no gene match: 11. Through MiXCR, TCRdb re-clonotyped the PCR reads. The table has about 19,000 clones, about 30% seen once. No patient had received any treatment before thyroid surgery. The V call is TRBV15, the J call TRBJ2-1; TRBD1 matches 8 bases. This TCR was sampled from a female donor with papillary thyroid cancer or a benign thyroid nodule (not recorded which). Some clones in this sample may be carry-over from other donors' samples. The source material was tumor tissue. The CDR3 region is CATSRDEGPTGEEQFF. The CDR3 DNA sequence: TGTGCCACCAGCAGAGACGAGGGACCGACAGGGGAGGAGCAGTTCTTC.